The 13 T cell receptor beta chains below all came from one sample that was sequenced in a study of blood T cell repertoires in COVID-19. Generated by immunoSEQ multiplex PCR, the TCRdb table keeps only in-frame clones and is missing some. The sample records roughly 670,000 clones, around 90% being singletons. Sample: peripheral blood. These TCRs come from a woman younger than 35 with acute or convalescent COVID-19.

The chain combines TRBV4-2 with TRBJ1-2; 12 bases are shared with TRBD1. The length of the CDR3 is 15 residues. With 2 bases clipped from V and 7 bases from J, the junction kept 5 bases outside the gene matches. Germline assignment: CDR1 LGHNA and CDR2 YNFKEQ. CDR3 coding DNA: TGTGCCAGCAGCCAACCGGGACAGGGGGCGATTGGCTACACCTTC. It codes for CASSQPGQGAIGYTF.

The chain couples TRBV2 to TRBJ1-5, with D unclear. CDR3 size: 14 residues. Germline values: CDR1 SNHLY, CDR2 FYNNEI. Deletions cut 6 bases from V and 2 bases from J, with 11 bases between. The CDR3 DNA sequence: TGTGCCAGCAGGGGAGGTATACGCAATCAGCCCCAGCATTTT. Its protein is CASRGGIRNQPQHF.

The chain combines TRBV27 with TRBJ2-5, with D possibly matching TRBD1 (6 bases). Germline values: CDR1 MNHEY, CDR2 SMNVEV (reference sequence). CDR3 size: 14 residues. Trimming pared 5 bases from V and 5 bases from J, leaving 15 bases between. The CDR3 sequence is CASSLGQSRETQYF. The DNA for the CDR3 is TGTGCCAGCAGTCTAGGACAGTCTCGGGAGACCCAGTACTTC.

CDR3 region: CASSFFSTDTQYF. Here the CDR3 DNA reads TGTGCCAGCAGTTTTTTCTCCACAGATACGCAGTATTTT. V gene TRBV28 combines with J gene TRBJ2-3; D not resolved. Trimming removed 3 bases from V and 2 bases from J, with 6 bases in between. Germline CDR1 and CDR2: MDHEN and SYDVKM. This CDR3 is built from 13 residues. Supplemented by reference TRBV28 and TRBJ2-3, the full variable domain reads DVKVTQSSRYLVKRTGEKVFLECVQDMDHENMFWYRQDPGLGLRLIYFSYDVKMKEKGDIPEGYSVSREKKERFSLILESASTNQTSMYLCASSFFSTDTQYFGPGTRLTVL.

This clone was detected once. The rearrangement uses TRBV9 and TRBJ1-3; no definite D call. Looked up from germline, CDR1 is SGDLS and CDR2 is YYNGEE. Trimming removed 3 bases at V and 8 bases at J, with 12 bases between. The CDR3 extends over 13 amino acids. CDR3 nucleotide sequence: TGTGCCAGCAGCGGGGGAGGGTTTGACACCATATATTTT. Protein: CASSGGGFDTIYF.

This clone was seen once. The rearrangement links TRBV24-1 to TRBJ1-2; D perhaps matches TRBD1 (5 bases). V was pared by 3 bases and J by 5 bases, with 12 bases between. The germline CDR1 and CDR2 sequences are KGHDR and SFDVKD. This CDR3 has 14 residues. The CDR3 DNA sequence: TGTGCCACCAGTGATAACGGGGGAGGATATGGCTACACCTTC. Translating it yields CATSDNGGGYGYTF.

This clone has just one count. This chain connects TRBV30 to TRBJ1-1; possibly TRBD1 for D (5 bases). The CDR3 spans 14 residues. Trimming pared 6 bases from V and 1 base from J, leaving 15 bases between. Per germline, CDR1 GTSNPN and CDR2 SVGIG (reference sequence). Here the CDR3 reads CACSRGRGNTEAFF. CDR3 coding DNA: TGTGCCTGTTCCCGGGGGAGAGGGAACACTGAAGCTTTCTTT.

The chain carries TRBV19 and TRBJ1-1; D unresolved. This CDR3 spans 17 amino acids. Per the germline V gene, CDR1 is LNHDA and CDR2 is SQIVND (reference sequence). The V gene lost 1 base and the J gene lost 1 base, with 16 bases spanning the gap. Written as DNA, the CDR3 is TGTGCCAGTAGTATAGCGACGCCAGGCGCCAGGAACACTGAAGCTTTCTTT. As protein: CASSIATPGARNTEAFF.

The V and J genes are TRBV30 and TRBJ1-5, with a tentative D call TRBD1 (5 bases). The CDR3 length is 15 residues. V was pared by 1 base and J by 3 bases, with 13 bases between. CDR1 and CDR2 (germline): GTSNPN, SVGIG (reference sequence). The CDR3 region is CAWSDTGAFNQPQHF. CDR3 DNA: TGTGCCTGGAGTGACACAGGAGCCTTCAATCAGCCCCAGCATTTT.

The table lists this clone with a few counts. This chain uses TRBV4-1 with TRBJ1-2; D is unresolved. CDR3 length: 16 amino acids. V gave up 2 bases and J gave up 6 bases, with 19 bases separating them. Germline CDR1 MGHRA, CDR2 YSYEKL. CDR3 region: CASSQWALGPLDGYTF. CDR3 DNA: TGCGCCAGCAGCCAATGGGCTTTAGGCCCCCTTGATGGCTACACCTTC.

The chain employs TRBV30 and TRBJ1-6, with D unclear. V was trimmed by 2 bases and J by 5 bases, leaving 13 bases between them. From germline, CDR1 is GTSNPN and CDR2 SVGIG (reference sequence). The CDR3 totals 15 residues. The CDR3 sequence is CAWSILGLNNSPLHF. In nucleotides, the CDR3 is TGTGCCTGGAGTATCCTCGGACTGAATAATTCACCCCTCCACTTT.

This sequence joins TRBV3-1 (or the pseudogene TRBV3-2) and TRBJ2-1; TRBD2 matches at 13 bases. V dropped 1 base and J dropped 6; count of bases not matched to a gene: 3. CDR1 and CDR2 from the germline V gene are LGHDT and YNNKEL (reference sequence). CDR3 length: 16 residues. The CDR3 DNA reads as TGTGCCAGCAGCCAAGCGACTAGCGGGGGGCTCAATGAGCAGTTCTTC. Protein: CASSQATSGGLNEQFF.

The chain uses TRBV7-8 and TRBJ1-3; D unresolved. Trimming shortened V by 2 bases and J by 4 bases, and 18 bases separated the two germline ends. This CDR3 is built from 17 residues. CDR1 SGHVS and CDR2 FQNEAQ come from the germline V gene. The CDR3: CASSLIFGMTLGNTIYF. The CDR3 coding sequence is TGTGCCAGCAGCTTAATTTTCGGGATGACCCTCGGAAACACCATATATTTT.